A selection of T cell receptor beta chains follows, all from one sample in a study of radiotherapy plus CTLA-4 blockade in lung cancer. Generated by immunoSEQ multiplex PCR, the TCRdb table keeps only in-frame clones and is missing some. The data hold about 40,000 clones, with 80% to 90% observed a single time. The sequences come from peripheral blood, collected from a patient treated with radiotherapy plus ipilimumab. The receptors stem from a human donor with non-small cell lung cancer whose response to radiotherapy plus ipilimumab could not be evaluated. Each CDR3 is given with its conserved first and last residue. Fields, in order: D gene, V gene, clone size, J gene, CDR3 DNA, CDR3 protein. D genes are given only for firm matches. The size entry is marked missing in some rows and otherwise reads once, few, many or a size class.

TRBD2	TRBV18	NA	TRBJ2-5	TGTGCCAGCTCACTACGTCAGCGGGGATACCAAGAGACCCAGTACTTC	CASSLRQRGYQETQYF
NA	TRBV6-5	NA	TRBJ1-2	TGTGCCAGCAGTTACAGGCGGGGAGCTAACTATGGCTACACCTTC	CASSYRRGANYGYTF
TRBD1	TRBV28	NA	TRBJ1-2	TGTGCCAGCAGTCCAAGACAGGGCATCTATGGCTACACCTTC	CASSPRQGIYGYTF
NA	TRBV10-3	NA	TRBJ2-7	TGTGCCATCAGTGAACCGTCAGGGGATTACGAGCAGTACTTC	CAISEPSGDYEQYF
NA	TRBV12-5	NA	TRBJ2-1	TGTGCTAGTGGTTTGTGGTCCTTGGGGGCTGGGACCTCATACAATGAGCAGTTCTTC	CASGLWSLGAGTSYNEQFF
NA	TRBV4-2	NA	TRBJ1-4	TGTGCCAGCAGCCAACCCACACCGGGGAGGGGTGAAAAACTGTTTTTT	CASSQPTPGRGEKLFF
TRBD2	TRBV15	NA	TRBJ2-7	TGTGCCACCAGCAGAGGGACCGGGACTAGTTCTGCCCACGAGCAGTACTTC	CATSRGTGTSSAHEQYF
NA	TRBV19	NA	TRBJ1-5	TGTGCCAGTAGCCTCTCGCACCAGGGGAGCAATCAGCCCCAGCATTTT	CASSLSHQGSNQPQHF
TRBD1	TRBV19	NA	TRBJ2-7	TGTGCCAGTACGTCGGACAGGGGGCCCTCATACGAGCAGTACTTC	CASTSDRGPSYEQYF
NA	TRBV6-1	NA	TRBJ2-6	TGTGCCAGCAGTGAAGGGCAGGCTGGGGCCAACGTCCTGACTTTC	CASSEGQAGANVLTF
NA	TRBV27	NA	TRBJ2-1	TGTGCCAGCGGTGGGGGGGCCAGCAATCCCTACAATGAGCAGTTCTTC	CASGGGASNPYNEQFF
TRBD1	TRBV7-6	NA	TRBJ2-3	TGTGCCAGCAGCTCGGGACAGGGCACAGATACGCAGTATTTT	CASSSGQGTDTQYF
NA	TRBV15	NA	TRBJ1-2	TGTGCCACCAGCAGAGATCGAGTCAACGGGGATGGCTACACCTTC	CATSRDRVNGDGYTF
NA	TRBV19	NA	TRBJ1-1	TGTGCCAGTAGTTGGGGGCAGGGTAACACTGAAGCTTTCTTT	CASSWGQGNTEAFF
NA	TRBV9	NA	TRBJ2-2	TGTGCCAGCAGCGTTCGAAGCGAGACCGGGGAGCTGTTTTTT	CASSVRSETGELFF
TRBD1	TRBV13	NA	TRBJ2-1	TGTGCCAGCAGCCGGGACAGGGTGGGATCCTACAATGAGCAGTTCTTC	CASSRDRVGSYNEQFF
NA	TRBV19	NA	TRBJ1-5	TGTGCCAGTAGTCGAGACAGAGAATATAGCAATCAGCCCCAGCATTTT	CASSRDREYSNQPQHF
TRBD1	TRBV18	NA	TRBJ2-3	TGTGCCAGCCGCCCCGGACAGGCCCGGTCGGATACGCAGTATTTT	CASRPGQARSDTQYF
NA	TRBV2	once	TRBJ2-7	TGTGCCAGCATTCCCGGGCGGGGAGTCGAGCAGTACTTC	CASIPGRGVEQYF
NA	TRBV5-1	NA	TRBJ1-2	TGCGCCAGCAGCATTGACAGCAACTATGGCTACACCTTC	CASSIDSNYGYTF
TRBD1	TRBV10-2	NA	TRBJ2-2	TGCGCCACCCGCAGGGGGCCGAACGGGGAGCTGTTTTTT	CATRRGPNGELFF
NA	TRBV2	NA	TRBJ1-2	TGTGCCAGCTACGCAGGCCTCTATGGCTACACCTTC	CASYAGLYGYTF
NA	TRBV7-9	NA	TRBJ1-2	TGTGCCAGCAGCTTGGAGCAGGGAGGCTACACCTTC	CASSLEQGGYTF
TRBD1	TRBV10-1	NA	TRBJ2-5	TGCGCCAGCAGTGAGTCTGACAGGGGAGAGACCCAGTACTTC	CASSESDRGETQYF
TRBD1	TRBV2	NA	TRBJ1-1	TGTGCCACCGAGGGACAGATGAACACTGAAGCTTTCTTT	CATEGQMNTEAFF
NA	TRBV28	NA	TRBJ2-2	TGTGCCAGCACGGGCAGGGGCCGAGGGGGCACCGGGGAGCTGTTTTTT	CASTGRGRGGTGELFF
TRBD1	TRBV5-6	NA	TRBJ1-6	TGTGCCAGCAGCTTACAGGGGGCTTCACCCCTCCACTTT	CASSLQGASPLHF
TRBD2	TRBV10-3	NA	TRBJ2-1	TGTGCCATCAGTGGGGGACTAGCGGGGAATGAGCAGTTCTTC	CAISGGLAGNEQFF
TRBD2	TRBV19	NA	TRBJ2-1	TGTGCCAGTAGTATAGTGTGGCTAGCGGGGGAGAATGAGCAGTTCTTC	CASSIVWLAGENEQFF
TRBD2	TRBV2	NA	TRBJ2-7	TGTGCCAGCAAAGGACTAGCGGGTAACGAGCAGTACTTC	CASKGLAGNEQYF
TRBD1	TRBV2	once	TRBJ1-5	TGTGCCAGCGGGGGACAGATCAATCAGCCCCAGCATTTT	CASGGQINQPQHF
NA	TRBV28	NA	TRBJ2-5	TGTGCCAGCGGAAAAGACACCCAAGAGACCCAGTACTTC	CASGKDTQETQYF
NA	TRBV7-8	NA	TRBJ2-7	TGTGCCAGCAGCTCCCAGGGGTCTAGCGGATATTTGTCCGAGCAGTACTTC	CASSSQGSSGYLSEQYF
NA	TRBV11-2	NA	TRBJ2-4	TGTGCCAGCAGCCCCCCGGGGGAATGGAAAAACATTCAGTACTTC	CASSPPGEWKNIQYF
TRBD1	TRBV5-1	NA	TRBJ1-5	TGCGCCAGCAGCTTGGACAACAGGGGTCAGCCCCAGCATTTT	CASSLDNRGQPQHF
TRBD1	TRBV19	NA	TRBJ1-1	TGTGCCAGTAGGGGCGGGCGCGGACAGGGCACACACGAAGCTTTCTTT	CASRGGRGQGTHEAFF
TRBD2	TRBV4-2	NA	TRBJ2-1	TGTGCCAGCAGCCAACAACTTCTAGCGGGGGGCTACAATGAGCAGTTCTTC	CASSQQLLAGGYNEQFF
NA	TRBV12-2	NA	TRBJ1-2	TGTGCAAGTCGCTTAGAATTACCAGTGGGCCTCTATGGCTACACCTTC	CASRLELPVGLYGYTF
NA	TRBV6-1	once	TRBJ1-1	TGTGCCAGCAGTCCCCGACAAGTAACCGCTGAAGCTTTCTTT	CASSPRQVTAEAFF
TRBD2	TRBV10-2	NA	TRBJ2-7	TGCGCCAGCAGGGGCGGGGGGGCTTCGGGCGAGCAGTACTTC	CASRGGGASGEQYF
NA	TRBV14	NA	TRBJ1-1	TGTGCCAGCAGCCCACAGGTGAACACTGAAGCTTTCTTT	CASSPQVNTEAFF